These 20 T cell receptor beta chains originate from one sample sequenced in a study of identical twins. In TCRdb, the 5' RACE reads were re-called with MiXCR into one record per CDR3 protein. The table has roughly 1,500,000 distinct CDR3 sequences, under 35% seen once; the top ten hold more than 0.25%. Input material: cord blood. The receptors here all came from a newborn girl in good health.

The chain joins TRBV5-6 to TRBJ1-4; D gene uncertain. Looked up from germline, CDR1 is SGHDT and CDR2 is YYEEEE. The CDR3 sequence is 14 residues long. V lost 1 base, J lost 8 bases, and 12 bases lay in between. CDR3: CASSLRRVGEKLFF. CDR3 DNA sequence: TGTGCCAGCAGCTTGAGGCGGGTTGGGGAAAAACTGTTTTTT.

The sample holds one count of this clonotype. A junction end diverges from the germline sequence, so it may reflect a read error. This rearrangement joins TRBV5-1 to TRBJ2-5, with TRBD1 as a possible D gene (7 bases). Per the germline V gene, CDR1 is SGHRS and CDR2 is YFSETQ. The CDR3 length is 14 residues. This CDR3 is CASGLRQGGNEQYF. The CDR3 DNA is TGCGCCAGCGGCTTACGACAGGGCGGGAATGAGCAGTACTTC.

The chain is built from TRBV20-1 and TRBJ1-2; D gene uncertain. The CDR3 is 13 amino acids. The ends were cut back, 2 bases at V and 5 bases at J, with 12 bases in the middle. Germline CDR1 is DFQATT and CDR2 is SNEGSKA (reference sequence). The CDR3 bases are TGCAGTGCTAGACCCGCGCACCAATATGGCTACACCTTC. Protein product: CSARPAHQYGYTF.

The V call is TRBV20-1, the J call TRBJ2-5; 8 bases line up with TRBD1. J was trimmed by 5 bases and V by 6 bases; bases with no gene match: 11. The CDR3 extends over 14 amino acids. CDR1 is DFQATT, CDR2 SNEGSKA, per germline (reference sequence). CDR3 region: CSADLTGAGETQYF. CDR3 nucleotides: TGCAGTGCCGATCTGACAGGGGCAGGGGAGACCCAGTACTTC.

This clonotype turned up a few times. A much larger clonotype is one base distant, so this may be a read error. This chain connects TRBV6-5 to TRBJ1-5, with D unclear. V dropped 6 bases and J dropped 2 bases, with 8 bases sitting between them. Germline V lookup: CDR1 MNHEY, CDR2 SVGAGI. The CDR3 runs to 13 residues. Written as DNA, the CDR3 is TGTGCCAGCAGAGAAAGGGGCAATCAGCCCCAGCATTTT. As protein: CASRERGNQPQHF.

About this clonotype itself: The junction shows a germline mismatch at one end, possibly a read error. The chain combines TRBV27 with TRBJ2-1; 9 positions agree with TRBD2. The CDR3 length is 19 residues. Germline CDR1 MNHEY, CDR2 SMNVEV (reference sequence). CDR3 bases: TGTGCCAGCAATTCTACCGGGACTAGCCTCGTCAGGGACTACAATGCGCAGTTCTTC. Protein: CASNSTGTSLVRDYNAQFF.

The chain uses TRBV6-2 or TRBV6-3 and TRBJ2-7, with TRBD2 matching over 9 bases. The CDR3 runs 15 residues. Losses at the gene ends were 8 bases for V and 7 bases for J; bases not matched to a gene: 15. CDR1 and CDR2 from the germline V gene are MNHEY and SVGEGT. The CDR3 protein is CASGLAGVRRDEQYF. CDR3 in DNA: TGTGCCAGCGGGTTAGCGGGAGTACGCAGAGATGAGCAGTACTTC.

CDR3 loop: CSARNPSSGANVLTF. CDR3 in DNA: TGCAGTGCTAGGAACCCAAGCTCTGGGGCCAACGTCCTGACTTTC. V usage is TRBV20-1 and J usage is TRBJ2-6; D not certain. The CDR3 runs to 15 residues. The V end lost 3 bases, the J end lost 0 bases, and 9 bases lay between the germline ends. The germline V gene has CDR1 DFQATT and CDR2 SNEGSKA (reference sequence).

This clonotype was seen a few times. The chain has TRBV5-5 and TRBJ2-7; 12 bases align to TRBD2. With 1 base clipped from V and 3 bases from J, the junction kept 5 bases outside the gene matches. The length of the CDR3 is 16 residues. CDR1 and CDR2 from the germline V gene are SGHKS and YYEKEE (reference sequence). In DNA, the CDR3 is TGTGCCAGCAGCTTGACACTAGCGGGAGGACTCTACGAGCAGTACTTC. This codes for CASSLTLAGGLYEQYF. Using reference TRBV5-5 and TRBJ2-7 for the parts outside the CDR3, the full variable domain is DAGVTQSPTHLIKTRGQQVTLRCSPISGHKSVSWYQQVLGQGPQFIFQYYEKEERGRGNFPDRFSARQFPNYSSELNVNALLLGDSALYLCASSLTLAGGLYEQYFGPGTRLTVT.

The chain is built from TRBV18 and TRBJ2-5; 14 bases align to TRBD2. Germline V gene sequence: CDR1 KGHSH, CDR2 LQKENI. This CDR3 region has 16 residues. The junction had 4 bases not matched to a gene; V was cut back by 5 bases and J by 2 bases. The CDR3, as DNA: TGTGCCAGCTCATCGGGACTAGCGGGGGATCAAGAGACCCAGTACTTC. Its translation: CASSSGLAGDQETQYF. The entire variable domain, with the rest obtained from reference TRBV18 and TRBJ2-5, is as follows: NAGVMQNPRHLVRRRGQEARLRCSPMKGHSHVYWYRQLPEEGLKFMVYLQKENIIDESGMPKERFSAEFPKEGPSILRIQQVVRGDSAAYFCASSSGLAGDQETQYFGPGTRLLVL.

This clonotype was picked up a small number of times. The CDR3 nucleotides read TGTGCCAGCAGCCAAGATGCGGCCTCTAATGAAAAACTGTTTTTT. This sequence encodes CASSQDAASNEKLFF. The chain is built from TRBV3-1 and TRBJ1-4; D is unclear. V was pared by 0 bases and J by 3 bases, with 8 bases between. The germline gives CDR1 LGHDT, CDR2 YNNKEL (reference sequence). The CDR3 contains 15 residues.

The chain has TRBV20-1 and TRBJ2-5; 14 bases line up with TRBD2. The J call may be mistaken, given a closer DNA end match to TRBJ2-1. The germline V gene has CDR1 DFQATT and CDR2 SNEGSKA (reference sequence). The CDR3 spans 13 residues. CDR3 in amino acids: CSAGLAGGETQFF. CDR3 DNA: TGCAGTGCTGGACTAGCGGGGGGAGAGACCCAGTTCTTC.

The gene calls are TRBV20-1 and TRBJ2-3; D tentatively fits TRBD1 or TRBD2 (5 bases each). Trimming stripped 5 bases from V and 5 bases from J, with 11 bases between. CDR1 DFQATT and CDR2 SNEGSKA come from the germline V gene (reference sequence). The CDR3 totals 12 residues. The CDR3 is CSAGYGGDTQYF. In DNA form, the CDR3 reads TGCAGTGCTGGATATGGGGGAGATACGCAGTATTTT.

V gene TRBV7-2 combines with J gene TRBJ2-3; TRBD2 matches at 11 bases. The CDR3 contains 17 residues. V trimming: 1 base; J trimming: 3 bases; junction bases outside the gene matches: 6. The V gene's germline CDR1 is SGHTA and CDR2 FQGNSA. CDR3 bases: TGTGCCAGCAGCTTAGTATCTAGCGGGGGGAAAACAGATACGCAGTATTTT. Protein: CASSLVSSGGKTDTQYF. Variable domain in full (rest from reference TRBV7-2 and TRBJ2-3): GAGVSQSPSNKVTEKGKDVELRCDPISGHTALYWYRQSLGQGLEFLIYFQGNSAPDKSGLPSDRFSAERTGGSVSTLTIQRTQQEDSAVYLCASSLVSSGGKTDTQYFGPGTRLTVL.

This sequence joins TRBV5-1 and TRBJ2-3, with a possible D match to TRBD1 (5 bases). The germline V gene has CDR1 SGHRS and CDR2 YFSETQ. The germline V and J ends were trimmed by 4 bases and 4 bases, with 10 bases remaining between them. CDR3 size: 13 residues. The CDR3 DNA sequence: TGCGCCAGCAGCCACGCAGGGTCAGATACGCAGTATTTT. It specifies CASSHAGSDTQYF.

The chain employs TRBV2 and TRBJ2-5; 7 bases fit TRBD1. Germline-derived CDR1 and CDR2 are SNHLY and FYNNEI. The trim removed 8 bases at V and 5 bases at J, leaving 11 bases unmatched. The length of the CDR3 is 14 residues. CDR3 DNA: TGTGCCAGCCTAGCCGACAGGGAGAGGGAGACCCAGTACTTC. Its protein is CASLADRERETQYF.

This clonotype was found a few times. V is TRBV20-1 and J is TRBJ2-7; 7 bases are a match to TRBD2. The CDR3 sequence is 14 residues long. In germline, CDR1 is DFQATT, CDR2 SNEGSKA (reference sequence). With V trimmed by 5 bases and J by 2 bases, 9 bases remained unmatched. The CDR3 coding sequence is TGCAGTGCTTGCCGGGAGGCCCGGGCCTACGAGCAGTACTTC. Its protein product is CSACREARAYEQYF.

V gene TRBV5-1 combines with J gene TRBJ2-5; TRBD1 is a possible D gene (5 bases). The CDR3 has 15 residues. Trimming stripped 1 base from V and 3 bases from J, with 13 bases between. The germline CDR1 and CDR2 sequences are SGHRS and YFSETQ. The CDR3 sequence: CASSLRQWAEETQYF. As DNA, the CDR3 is TGCGCCAGCAGCTTGAGACAGTGGGCAGAAGAGACCCAGTACTTC. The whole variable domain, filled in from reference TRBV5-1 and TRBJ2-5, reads KAGVTQTPRYLIKTRGQQVTLSCSPISGHRSVSWYQQTPGQGLQFLFEYFSETQRNKGNFPGRFSGRQFSNSRSEMNVSTLELGDSALYLCASSLRQWAEETQYFGPGTRLLVL.

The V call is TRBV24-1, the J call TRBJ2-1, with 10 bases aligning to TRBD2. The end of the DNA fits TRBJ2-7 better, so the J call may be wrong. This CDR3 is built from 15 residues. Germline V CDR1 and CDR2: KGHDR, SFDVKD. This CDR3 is CATSFASGRINEQYF. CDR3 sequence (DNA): TGTGCCACCAGTTTTGCTAGCGGGAGAATCAATGAGCAGTACTTC.

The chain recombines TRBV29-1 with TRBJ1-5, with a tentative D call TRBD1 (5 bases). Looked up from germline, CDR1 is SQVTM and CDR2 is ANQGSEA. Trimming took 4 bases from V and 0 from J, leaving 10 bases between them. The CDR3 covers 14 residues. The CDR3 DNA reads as TGCAGCGTTGGGGGCGGACCTAGCAATCAGCCCCAGCATTTT. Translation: CSVGGGPSNQPQHF.